Listed below are T cell receptor beta chains from one sample, sequenced in a study of vaccination and CD4 T cells after COVID-19. What these receptors recognize is not known. TCRdb redid the calling of the PCR reads with MiXCR, one entry per CDR3 protein. In the table there are about 15,000 distinct CDR3 sequences, about 67% of which are singletons. Sequencing was performed on CD4+ T cells from blood, cultured in vitro. Source of these receptors: a human donor who had recovered from COVID-19. CDR3s include the opening cysteine and the closing phenylalanine or tryptophan. The D gene is left open where the match is weak. Clone size appears in some rows only: once, few, many, or a class for an expanded clone.

>-|-|TRBV18|TRBJ1-5
TGTGCCAGCCGGACGGATCGAAATCAGCCCCAGCATTTT
CASRTDRNQPQHF
>-|-|TRBV5-4|TRBJ2-7
TGTGCCAGCAGCTTGGCCGGAGGGGACGAGCAGTACTTC
CASSLAGGDEQYF
>-|-|TRBV7-8|TRBJ2-1
TGTGCCAGCAGCTTAGGTTGGTCCAGTGACAATGAGCAGTTCTTC
CASSLGWSSDNEQFF
>-|TRBD1|TRBV20-1|TRBJ1-6
TGCAGTGCTAGAGCGCGGACAGGGTTTAATGCACCCCTCCACTTT
CSARARTGFNAPLHF
>-|TRBD1|TRBV18|TRBJ1-2
TGTGCCAGCTCACCAGGACAGGAAGCTAACTATGGCTACACCTTC
CASSPGQEANYGYTF
>-|TRBD2|TRBV7-2|TRBJ2-1
TGTGCCAGCAGCTTGGTGGCTAGCGGGACCCTCTCCTACAATGAGCAGTTCTTC
CASSLVASGTLSYNEQFF
>few|TRBD1|TRBV15|TRBJ1-5
TGTGCCACCAGCTCTGGACAGGGGCTTGGTCAGCCCCAGCATTTT
CATSSGQGLGQPQHF
>few|-|TRBV19|TRBJ1-2
TGTGCCAGTAGTATCATTGGAACTAACTATGGCTACACCTTC
CASSIIGTNYGYTF
>-|-|TRBV27|TRBJ1-1
TGTGCCAGCAGTCCTCGGACAGCCCTGGGCACTGAAGCTTTCTTT
CASSPRTALGTEAFF
>-|-|TRBV7-4|TRBJ1-5
TGTGCCAGCAGCTTAGGACGGGCGGGTTCGCCCCAGCATTTT
CASSLGRAGSPQHF
>-|-|TRBV7-2|TRBJ1-2
TGTGCCAGCAGCTTGGAAGGTACTGCTAACTATGGCTACACCTTC
CASSLEGTANYGYTF
>-|TRBD2|TRBV27|TRBJ2-5
TGTGCCAGCAGGGCGGGAGATTGGATAGAGACCCAGTACTTC
CASRAGDWIETQYF
>-|TRBD2|TRBV20-1|TRBJ2-7
TGCAGTGCTAGACCTACTAGCGGGGGTTTCTCCTACGAGCAGTACTTC
CSARPTSGGFSYEQYF
>-|TRBD1|TRBV28|TRBJ1-2
TGTGCCAGCAGTCCCGTAGACAGGGACTGGGGTGGCTACACCTTC
CASSPVDRDWGGYTF
>-|-|TRBV2|TRBJ2-7
TGTGCCAGCGCCCCTCAGCTCCTCGGGGAGCAGTACTTC
CASAPQLLGEQYF
>-|TRBD1|TRBV6-4|TRBJ1-5
TGTGCCAGCAGGATTACAGGGGTCCGGCAGCCCCAGCATTTT
CASRITGVRQPQHF
>-|TRBD1|TRBV20-1|TRBJ1-2
TGCAGTGCTAGAGGGGGAACAGGGGGAACTGGCTACACCTTC
CSARGGTGGTGYTF
>-|-|TRBV20-1|TRBJ2-3
TGCAGTGCTAGACGTCAGGGAAATACGCAGTATTTT
CSARRQGNTQYF
>-|-|TRBV2|TRBJ2-3
TGTGCCAGCAGTACAGGGTTTAGCACAGATACGCAGTATTTT
CASSTGFSTDTQYF
>-|-|TRBV7-9|TRBJ1-6
TGTGCCAGCAGCGCGGCACAGGGAAGCTATTCACCCCTCCACTTT
CASSAAQGSYSPLHF
>-|-|TRBV20-1|TRBJ1-3
TGCAGTGCATCTCCCGGGACCGGGGGAAACACCATATATTTT
CSASPGTGGNTIYF
>-|-|TRBV7-2|TRBJ1-3
TGTGCCAGCAGCCTAAGGACAGATCCCTCTGGAAACACCATATATTTT
CASSLRTDPSGNTIYF
>few|-|TRBV20-1|TRBJ1-5
TGCAGTGCTAGTCGGAGCAATCAGCCCCAGCATTTT
CSASRSNQPQHF
>-|-|TRBV30|TRBJ1-1
TGTGCCTGGTCCAGACGGATGAACACTGAAGCTTTCTTT
CAWSRRMNTEAFF
>-|-|TRBV6-1|TRBJ1-2
TGTGCCAGCAGTCCTTCAGTTGGGGCTAACTATGGCTACACCTTC
CASSPSVGANYGYTF
>few|TRBD2|TRBV6-1|TRBJ2-2
TGTGCCAGCAGTACTAGCGGGAGTGGTGCCGGGGAGCTGTTTTTT
CASSTSGSGAGELFF
>-|TRBD1|TRBV6-1|TRBJ2-3
TGTGCCAGCAGTAGCGCCGACAGGGGCACAGATACGCAGTATTTT
CASSSADRGTDTQYF
>-|-|TRBV9|TRBJ2-1
TGTGCCAGCAGCGTCCGGGACTCTACCTACAATGAGCAGTTCTTC
CASSVRDSTYNEQFF
>few|-|TRBV6-1|TRBJ1-1
TGTGCATCCCAGCTGAACACTGAAGCTTTCTTT
CASQLNTEAFF
>-|TRBD1|TRBV18|TRBJ1-6
TGTGCCAGCTCACAACCCGGGACAGGAAATTCACCCCTCCACTTT
CASSQPGTGNSPLHF
>-|-|TRBV15|TRBJ2-2
TGTGCCACCAGCAGAGTTGGCAGAAAGTCCGGGGAGCTGTTTTTT
CATSRVGRKSGELFF
>-|-|TRBV7-2|TRBJ1-1
TGTGCCAGCGGACGACAGGAAGCTTTCTTT
CASGRQEAFF
>few|-|TRBV20-1|TRBJ1-5
TGCAGTGCAAAAGGGGGGGTGGAGCCCCAGCATTTT
CSAKGGVEPQHF
>-|-|TRBV29-1|TRBJ2-7
TGCAGCGTCCGACAGGGAGGGAGTTACGAGCAGTACTTC
CSVRQGGSYEQYF
>-|-|TRBV5-1|TRBJ2-2
TGCGCCAGCAGCTTGGCCATTGGCGAGCTGTTTTTT
CASSLAIGELFF
>-|TRBD2|TRBV7-2|TRBJ2-5
TGTGCCAGCAGCGCACGAGAAGGTGGGAGGGCCTGGGAGACCCAGTACTTC
CASSAREGGRAWETQYF
>-|TRBD1|TRBV27|TRBJ2-7
TGTGCCAGCAGTTCCTTGGGACAGGGGGACTCTAACGAGCAGTACTTC
CASSSLGQGDSNEQYF
>-|TRBD1|TRBV24-1|TRBJ2-2
TGTGCCACCAGTGCCCGACAGGGGCACACCGGGGAGCTGTTTTTT
CATSARQGHTGELFF
>-|-|TRBV27|TRBJ2-5
TGTGCCAGCAGTCGAGGCGGGCGGGAGACCCAGTACTTC
CASSRGGRETQYF
>once|TRBD2|TRBV2|TRBJ2-3
TGTGCCAGCAGAGGGGAAGTACTAGCGGGACGGGGAGATACGCAGTATTTT
CASRGEVLAGRGDTQYF